This TCR beta chain was sequenced for a study of T cells in Graves' hyperthyroidism and ophthalmopathy. Authors of the study amplified TCR beta CDR3 regions from RNA transcripts. When the TCR CDR3 underwent first-round RT-PCR, the HTBI primer set was used. One entry per CDR3 protein, called by TCRdb with MiXCR from the multiplex PCR reads. The sample carries under 350,000 distinct CDR3 sequences, roughly an eighth recorded once. In patients aged 18 to 65, hyperthyroidism was newly diagnosed, with duration under 2 months. In germline, CDR1 is DFQATT, CDR2 SNEGSKA (reference sequence). CDR3 length: 15 residues. Between the trimmed V and J ends, which lost 2 bases and 3 bases, there was a span of 14 bases.

Material: blood. The chain couples TRBV20-1 to TRBJ2-1, with a possible D match to TRBD2 (5 bases). This clonotype originated in a woman aged 40 to 50 with Graves' hyperthyroidism. DNA of the CDR3: TGCAGTGCTAGACCCCTTGAGGGAATCTACAATGAGCAGTTCTTC. Translated, it gives CSARPLEGIYNEQFF.